This entry lists 14 T cell receptor beta chains sequenced from one sample in a study of OX40 agonist ivuxolimab in advanced cancers. Produced via immunoSEQ multiplex PCR; TCRdb's table is partial and in-frame only. The table records around 42,000 clones, around 88% of them present only once. The input for sequencing was CD4+ or CD8+ T cells sorted from blood, taken in a trial of the OX40 agonist ivuxolimab. Receptors originate from an adult with an advanced solid tumor such as melanoma, head and neck, liver or kidney cancer.

The V and J genes are TRBV6-1 and TRBJ2-7, with no clear D. Between the trimmed V and J ends, which lost 5 bases and 1 base, there was a span of 3 bases. The CDR3 loop spans 11 amino acids. Germline values: CDR1 MNHNS, CDR2 SASEGT. The CDR3: CASSHSYEQYF. CDR3 in DNA: TGTGCCAGCAGTCATTCCTACGAGCAGTACTTC.

By sample share, this clone is medium-sized. The genes are TRBV15 and TRBJ2-1; 11 nucleotides line up with TRBD2. V trimming: 6 bases; J trimming: 4 bases; junction bases outside the gene matches: 2. This CDR3 has 14 amino acids. Germline V gene lookup returns CDR1 LNHNV and CDR2 YYDKDF (reference sequence). The CDR3 DNA sequence: TGTGCCACCAGAGGGACTAGCGGTTACAATGAGCAGTTCTTC. Translating gives CATRGTSGYNEQFF. The variable domain in full, completed from reference TRBV15 and TRBJ2-1, reads DAMVIQNPRYQVTQFGKPVTLSCSQTLNHNVMYWYQQKSSQAPKLLFHYYDKDFNNEADTPDNFQSRRPNTSFCFLDIRSPGLGDTAMYLCATRGTSGYNEQFFGPGTRLTVL.

The chain couples TRBV4-1 to TRBJ1-1; TRBD1 aligns across 8 bases. The germline CDR1 and CDR2 sequences are MGHRA and YSYEKL. After removal of 3 bases from V and 8 bases from J, the junction contained 8 bases not matched to a gene. This CDR3 is 14 amino acids long. CDR3 region: CASSHPTGDTEAFF. CDR3 coding DNA: TGCGCCAGCAGCCATCCGACAGGGGATACGGAAGCTTTCTTT.

V and J are TRBV4-1 and TRBJ2-1; TRBD2 might be the D (5 bases). The CDR3 loop spans 12 amino acids. The germline V gene has CDR1 MGHRA and CDR2 YSYEKL. Trimming left V 4 bases short and J 7 bases short, with 8 bases between. The CDR3, as DNA: TGCGCCAGCAGCCCGACGGGGAATGAGCAGTTCTTC. Translated: CASSPTGNEQFF.

This clone is medium-sized (0.01 to 0.1%) in the sample. This chain uses TRBV7-9 with TRBJ1-2; TRBD1 matches at 7 bases. Per germline, CDR1 SEHNR and CDR2 FQNEAQ (reference sequence). The V gene end was trimmed by 4 bases and the J gene end by 6 bases; junction bases not matched to a gene: 2. The CDR3 covers 12 residues. The CDR3 bases are TGTGCCAGCAGCTATACAGGGGATGGCTACACCTTC. This codes for CASSYTGDGYTF.

The chain carries TRBV29-1 and TRBJ1-2; TRBD1 matches 9 bases. Looked up from germline, CDR1 is SQVTM and CDR2 is ANQGSEA. V was clipped by 0 bases and J by 4 bases; unmatched bases: 6. CDR3 length: 15 residues. CDR3 sequence: CSVEDLVDRGYGYTF. For the CDR3, the DNA is TGCAGCGTTGAAGATCTGGTGGACAGGGGCTATGGCTACACCTTC.

In its sample, this clone was seen once. This chain uses TRBV30 with TRBJ2-2, with D possibly matching TRBD2 (6 bases). The CDR3 loop spans 14 amino acids. Deletions cut 3 bases from V and 1 base from J, with 9 bases between. The V gene's germline CDR1 is GTSNPN and CDR2 SVGIG (reference sequence). Here the CDR3 reads CAWRGAGNTGELFF. The CDR3 DNA reads as TGTGCCTGGAGGGGAGCGGGGAACACCGGGGAGCTGTTTTTT. Looking up the rest from reference TRBV30 and TRBJ2-2 gives the full variable domain: SQTIHQWPATLVQPVGSPLSLECTVEGTSNPNLYWYRQAAGRGLQLLFYSVGIGQISSEVPQNLSASRPQDRQFILSSKKLLLSDSGFYLCAWRGAGNTGELFFGEGSRLTVL.

The J gene is TRBJ2-1, the V gene TRBV5-6; 7 nucleotides line up with TRBD1. Germline CDR1 SGHDT, CDR2 YYEEEE. Trimming removed 1 base from V and 2 bases from J; junction bases left unmatched: 3. CDR3 length: 15 residues. The CDR3 DNA reads as TGTGCCAGCAGCTTGTCCGGGACAGCCTACAATGAGCAGTTCTTC. Translation: CASSLSGTAYNEQFF.

The CDR3 protein is CASSFADHSNYGYTF. CDR3 nucleotides: TGTGCCAGCAGTTTTGCAGACCACTCGAACTATGGCTACACCTTC. V gene TRBV27 combines with J gene TRBJ1-2; D is unclear. Germline V gives CDR1 MNHEY, CDR2 SMNVEV (reference sequence). CDR3 size: 15 residues. Trimming removed 3 bases from V and 2 bases from J, with 13 bases in between.

The chain joins TRBV4-2 to TRBJ2-7, with D possibly TRBD1 on 6 matching bases. The CDR3 extends over 15 amino acids. Germline V lookup: CDR1 LGHNA, CDR2 YNFKEQ. V lost 2 bases and J 0 bases, leaving 11 bases between the germline ends. The chain's CDR3 is CASSQIGGPSYEQYF. Written as DNA, the CDR3 is TGTGCCAGCAGCCAAATAGGGGGACCCTCCTACGAGCAGTACTTC.

The genes are TRBV28 and TRBJ2-3; perhaps TRBD2 as D (5 bases). V was trimmed by 8 bases and J by 4 bases, leaving 13 bases between them. The CDR3 is made up of 13 amino acids. CDR1 is MDHEN and CDR2 is SYDVKM in the germline V gene. CDR3 region: CASSIGSPDTQYF. CDR3 DNA sequence: TGTGCCAGCTCCATAGGGAGCCCAGATACGCAGTATTTT. Full variable domain (missing parts from reference TRBV28 and TRBJ2-3): DVKVTQSSRYLVKRTGEKVFLECVQDMDHENMFWYRQDPGLGLRLIYFSYDVKMKEKGDIPEGYSVSREKKERFSLILESASTNQTSMYLCASSIGSPDTQYFGPGTRLTVL.

This clone was seen once. The genes are TRBV5-6 and TRBJ2-7; the match to TRBD2 covers 11 bases. Germline CDR1 reads SGHDT; CDR2 reads YYEEEE. The CDR3 is made up of 14 amino acids. J lost 4 bases, V lost 6 bases, and 6 bases had no gene match. This CDR3 reads CASNPGLAEYEQYF. The CDR3 coding sequence is TGTGCCAGCAATCCGGGACTAGCGGAGTACGAGCAGTACTTC.

This clone was recorded once. The CDR3 DNA sequence: TGTGCCAGCAGTGAAGCTCCGGGGACTGGAAACACCATATATTTT. Translation: CASSEAPGTGNTIYF. The V call is TRBV2, the J call TRBJ1-3; D is unresolved. This CDR3 contains 15 residues. The ends were cut back, 0 bases at V and 2 bases at J, with 8 bases in the middle. Germline assignment: CDR1 SNHLY and CDR2 FYNNEI.

This clone was seen only once. The chain combines TRBV5-1 with TRBJ2-5, with 7 bases lining up with TRBD1. This CDR3 spans 14 amino acids. Germline CDR1 is SGHRS and CDR2 is YFSETQ. The V gene end was trimmed by 0 bases and the J gene end by 3 bases; junction bases not matched to a gene: 2. The CDR3, as DNA: TGCGCCAGCAGCTTGGGAGACAGGGAAGAGACCCAGTACTTC. Translated, it gives CASSLGDREETQYF.